A single sample gave rise to the 24 T cell receptor beta chains below, sequenced in a study of blood T cell repertoires in COVID-19. Using immunoSEQ multiplex PCR, the repertoire was profiled, and TCRdb retains in-frame clones only, with some absent. The table has approximately 170,000 clones, about four fifths seen once; the top ten hold roughly 1.9%. What was sequenced was peripheral blood. These receptors all come from a woman older than 75 with acute or convalescent COVID-19.

V usage is TRBV30 and J usage is TRBJ2-2, with 7 bases that match TRBD2. CDR1 and CDR2 (germline): GTSNPN, SVGIG (reference sequence). The CDR3 sequence is 13 residues long. Losses at the gene ends were 7 bases for V and 0 bases for J; bases not matched to a gene: 2. CDR3 nucleotides: TGTGCCTTCGGACTAGCGAACACCGGGGAGCTGTTTTTT. Encoded protein: CAFGLANTGELFF.

V is TRBV19 and J is TRBJ2-4, with D hard to call. Germline CDR1 LNHDA, CDR2 SQIVND (reference sequence). The CDR3 is 12 amino acids. V lost 3 bases and J lost 12, with 12 bases in between. In DNA, the CDR3 is TGTGCCAGTAGTATCCCCAGTACCCCTCAGTACTTC. Amino acids: CASSIPSTPQYF.

DNA of the CDR3: TGTGCCAGCAGCCGGCCGGGGGACAGTCAATTCCAAGAGACCCAGTACTTC. Translation gives CASSRPGDSQFQETQYF. The chain combines TRBV9 with TRBJ2-5; maybe TRBD1 (7 bases). With 4 bases removed from V and 1 base from J, the gap between germline ends came to 20 bases. The CDR3 runs to 17 residues. Germline loops: CDR1 SGDLS, CDR2 YYNGEE.

This clone was counted a few times. The chain uses TRBV29-1 and TRBJ1-4, with no clear D. With 7 bases removed from V and 0 bases from J, the gap between germline ends came to 12 bases. CDR1 is SQVTM and CDR2 is ANQGSEA in the germline V gene. CDR3 length: 14 residues. The CDR3 region is CSALPGATNEKLFF. In DNA form, the CDR3 reads TGCAGCGCCCTCCCCGGTGCAACTAATGAAAAACTGTTTTTT.

The chain recombines TRBV28 with TRBJ1-4; 11 bases line up with TRBD1. V lost 5 bases to trimming and J lost 5 bases; unmatched junction nucleotides: 7. Per germline, CDR1 MDHEN and CDR2 SYDVKM. The CDR3 consists of 16 residues. The CDR3 DNA reads TGTGCCAGCAGTCCCTACCGGACAGGGGGCAATGAAAAACTGTTTTTT. As protein: CASSPYRTGGNEKLFF.

The chain has TRBV28 and TRBJ1-1; possible D gene TRBD1, 5 bases. CDR1 and CDR2 from the germline V gene are MDHEN and SYDVKM. The V end was cut by 7 bases, the J end by 9 bases, with 15 bases between. CDR3 length: 12 residues. CDR3 amino acids: CASTPIGGQAFF. The DNA for the CDR3 is TGTGCCAGCACCCCGATCGGGGGTCAAGCTTTCTTT.

The chain is built from TRBV11-2 and TRBJ2-1; TRBD2 aligns across 14 bases. The CDR3 has 17 amino acids. After removal of 1 base from V and 9 bases from J, the junction contained 8 bases not matched to a gene. Germline CDR1 and CDR2: SGHAT and FQNNGV. This CDR3 reads CASSLAGTSGRLGEQFF. CDR3 in DNA: TGTGCCAGCAGCTTAGCCGGGACTAGCGGGAGACTCGGTGAGCAGTTCTTC.

This clone was seen only a few times. The chain carries TRBV11-2 and TRBJ1-3, with TRBD1 matching over 7 bases. Germline assignment: CDR1 SGHAT and CDR2 FQNNGV. Trimming removed 5 bases from V and 1 base from J; junction bases left unmatched: 14. The CDR3 contains 18 residues. CDR3 DNA sequence: TGTGCCAGCAGCACCGATTACAGGGGTTTAAGATCTGGAAACACCATATATTTT. Its protein product is CASSTDYRGLRSGNTIYF.

V usage is TRBV5-1 and J usage is TRBJ2-2; D call uncertain. V was cut by 1 base and J by 5 bases, with 9 bases left in between. The germline CDR1 and CDR2 sequences are SGHRS and YFSETQ. The CDR3 loop spans 14 amino acids. Here the CDR3 DNA reads TGCGCCAGCAGCTTGAGGTGGGCGACCGGGGAGCTGTTTTTT. Its translation is CASSLRWATGELFF. Variable domain in full (rest from reference TRBV5-1 and TRBJ2-2): KAGVTQTPRYLIKTRGQQVTLSCSPISGHRSVSWYQQTPGQGLQFLFEYFSETQRNKGNFPGRFSGRQFSNSRSEMNVSTLELGDSALYLCASSLRWATGELFFGEGSRLTVL.

V and J are TRBV3-1 (or the pseudogene TRBV3-2) and TRBJ2-3; 12 nucleotides align to TRBD2. This CDR3 spans 17 amino acids. Trimming took 0 bases from V and 6 from J; bases not matched to a gene: 7. Germline-derived CDR1 and CDR2 are LGHDT and YNNKEL (reference sequence). The CDR3 sequence is CASSQDQLAGGADTQYF. The CDR3 DNA reads TGTGCCAGCAGCCAAGATCAACTAGCGGGAGGCGCGGATACGCAGTATTTT.

The chain carries TRBV30 and TRBJ1-5, with D unclear. V lost 1 base and J lost 1, with 8 bases in between. The CDR3 length is 14 residues. CDR1 and CDR2 from the germline V gene are GTSNPN and SVGIG (reference sequence). Written as DNA, the CDR3 is TGTGCCTGGAGTGCGCGTGCCAGCAATCAGCCCCAGCATTTT. Translated, it gives CAWSARASNQPQHF.

The V and J genes are TRBV13 and TRBJ2-1, with 8 bases identical to TRBD1. This CDR3 comprises 15 residues. Germline assignment: CDR1 PRHDT and CDR2 FYEKMQ (reference sequence). J was trimmed by 2 bases and V by 5 bases; bases with no gene match: 5. DNA of the CDR3: TGTGCCAGCAGCATCGGACAGGGACCCTACAATGAGCAGTTCTTC. Protein: CASSIGQGPYNEQFF.

This clone came up a few times. CDR3 loop: CASAITDTQYF. DNA of the CDR3: TGTGCTAGTGCTATCACAGATACGCAGTATTTT. J is TRBJ2-3 and V is TRBV12-5; D unclear. Germline assignment: CDR1 LGHNT and CDR2 FRNRAP. Trimming pared 7 bases from V and 2 bases from J, leaving 4 bases between. The CDR3 length is 11 residues. The full variable domain, with the rest looked up from reference TRBV12-5 and TRBJ2-3, is DARVTQTPRHKVTEMGQEVTMRCQPILGHNTVFWYRQTMMQGLELLAYFRNRAPLDDSGMPKDRFSAEMPDATLATLKIQPSEPRDSAVYFCASAITDTQYFGPGTRLTVL.

The chain has TRBV12-3 or TRBV12-4 and TRBJ2-7; D is uncertain. This CDR3 spans 13 amino acids. V lost 2 bases and J lost 1, with 6 bases in between. Here the CDR3 reads CASSLQVSYEQYF. In DNA form, the CDR3 reads TGTGCCAGCAGTTTACAGGTATCCTACGAGCAGTACTTC.

CDR3 DNA sequence: TGTGCCATCAGTCTCGGCAATCAGCCCCAGCATTTT. The encoded protein is CAISLGNQPQHF. This chain uses TRBV10-3 with TRBJ1-5, with D hard to call. The CDR3 is 12 amino acids. Trimming cost V 5 bases and J 2 bases, with 4 bases left between them. CDR1 and CDR2 (germline): ENHRY, SYGVKD.

CDR3 in DNA: TGTGCCAGCAGCTTGTGGGGAGCTTTGAACACTGAAGCTTTCTTT. Residues: CASSLWGALNTEAFF. The chain has TRBV7-2 and TRBJ1-1, with D uncertain. The CDR3 is 15 amino acids. The germline V gene encodes CDR1 SGHTA and CDR2 FQGNSA. The V end lost 3 bases, the J end lost 0 bases, and 11 bases lay between the germline ends.

The chain joins TRBV6-2 or TRBV6-3 to TRBJ2-3, with 12 bases lining up with TRBD2. Germline CDR1 and CDR2: MNHEY and SVGEGT. The CDR3 has 16 amino acids. The V gene end was trimmed by 6 bases and the J gene end by 4 bases; junction bases not matched to a gene: 8. The CDR3 region is CASSRRLAGDSDTQYF. As DNA, the CDR3 is TGTGCCAGCAGCCGGAGACTAGCGGGAGATTCAGATACGCAGTATTTT.

This clone was counted a single time. The chain is built from TRBV6-5 and TRBJ1-2; D gene unclear. Trimming stripped 5 bases from V and 5 bases from J, with 9 bases between. The CDR3 extends over 12 amino acids. CDR1 MNHEY and CDR2 SVGAGI come from the germline V gene. In nucleotides, the CDR3 is TGTGCCAGCAGTCCCGGGAGGTATGGCTACACCTTC. Translation gives CASSPGRYGYTF.

The V call is TRBV6-2 or TRBV6-3, the J call TRBJ2-2, with 9 bases matching TRBD1. Germline CDR1 MNHEY, CDR2 SVGEGT. V was pared by 5 bases and J by 4 bases, with 5 bases of the junction left unmatched. CDR3 length: 15 residues. CDR3 sequence: CASSRTGVATGELFF. The CDR3, as DNA: TGTGCCAGCAGTCGGACAGGGGTCGCCACCGGGGAGCTGTTTTTT.

The chain combines TRBV3-1 (or the pseudogene TRBV3-2) with TRBJ1-2; D is ambiguous. CDR3 length: 11 residues. Germline CDR1 is LGHDT and CDR2 is YNNKEL (reference sequence). V was trimmed by 0 bases and J by 8 bases, leaving 4 bases between them. The CDR3 loop is CASSQDQGYTF. In DNA form, the CDR3 reads TGTGCCAGCAGCCAAGATCAGGGCTACACCTTC.

Only a few counts were recorded for this clone. The rearrangement links TRBV6-2 or TRBV6-3 to TRBJ2-7; D possibly uses TRBD1 or TRBD2 (5 bases each). The germline V gene encodes CDR1 MNHEY and CDR2 SVGEGT. The CDR3 is 12 amino acids. V was trimmed by 6 bases and J by 7 bases, leaving 13 bases between them. Here the CDR3 DNA reads TGTGCCAGCAGCCCGGGGAACAGGGAGCAGTACTTC. The encoded protein is CASSPGNREQYF.

CDR3 sequence: CASSKSGTTNTGELFF. The CDR3 bases are TGTGCCAGCAGCAAATCCGGGACTACTAACACCGGGGAGCTGTTTTTT. The V and J genes are TRBV9 and TRBJ2-2, with 7 nucleotides matching TRBD2. Germline CDR1 reads SGDLS; CDR2 reads YYNGEE. Trimming took 4 bases from V and 2 from J; bases not matched to a gene: 8. The CDR3 spans 16 residues.

The chain couples TRBV11-2 to TRBJ1-4; no clear D gene. V was shortened by 5 bases and J by 13 bases, with 14 bases between the two germline ends. Per the germline V gene, CDR1 is SGHAT and CDR2 is FQNNGV. This CDR3 is 12 amino acids long. CDR3: CASSPGPPGLFF. The CDR3 coding sequence is TGTGCCAGCAGCCCCGGTCCCCCAGGACTGTTTTTT.

The chain employs TRBV7-9 and TRBJ2-5, with D hard to call. The CDR3 spans 13 residues. V was trimmed by 0 bases and J by 1 base, leaving 3 bases between them. The germline gives CDR1 SEHNR, CDR2 FQNEAQ (reference sequence). CDR3 DNA sequence: TGTGCCAGCAGCTTAGCAGCCCAAGAGACCCAGTACTTC. It yields the protein CASSLAAQETQYF.